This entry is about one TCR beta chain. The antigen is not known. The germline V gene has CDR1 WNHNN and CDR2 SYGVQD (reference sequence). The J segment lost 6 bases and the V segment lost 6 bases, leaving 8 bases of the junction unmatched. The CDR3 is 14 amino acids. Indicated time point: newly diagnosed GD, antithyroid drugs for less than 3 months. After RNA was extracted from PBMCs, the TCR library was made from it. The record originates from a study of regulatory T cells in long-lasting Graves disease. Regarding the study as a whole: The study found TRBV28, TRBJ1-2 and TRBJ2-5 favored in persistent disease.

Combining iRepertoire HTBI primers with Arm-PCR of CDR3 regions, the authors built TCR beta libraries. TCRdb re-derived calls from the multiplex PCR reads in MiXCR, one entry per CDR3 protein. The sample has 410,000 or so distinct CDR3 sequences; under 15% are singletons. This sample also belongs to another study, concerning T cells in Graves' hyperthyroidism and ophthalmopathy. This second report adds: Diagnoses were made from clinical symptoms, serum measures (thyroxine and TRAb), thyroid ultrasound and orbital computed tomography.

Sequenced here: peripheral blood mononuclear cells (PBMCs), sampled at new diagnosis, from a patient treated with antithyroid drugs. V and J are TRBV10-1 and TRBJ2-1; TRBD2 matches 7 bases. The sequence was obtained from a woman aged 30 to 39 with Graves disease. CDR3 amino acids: CASSPQREVNEQFF. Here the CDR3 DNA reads TGCGCCAGCAGCCCCCAGCGGGAAGTCAATGAGCAGTTCTTC.